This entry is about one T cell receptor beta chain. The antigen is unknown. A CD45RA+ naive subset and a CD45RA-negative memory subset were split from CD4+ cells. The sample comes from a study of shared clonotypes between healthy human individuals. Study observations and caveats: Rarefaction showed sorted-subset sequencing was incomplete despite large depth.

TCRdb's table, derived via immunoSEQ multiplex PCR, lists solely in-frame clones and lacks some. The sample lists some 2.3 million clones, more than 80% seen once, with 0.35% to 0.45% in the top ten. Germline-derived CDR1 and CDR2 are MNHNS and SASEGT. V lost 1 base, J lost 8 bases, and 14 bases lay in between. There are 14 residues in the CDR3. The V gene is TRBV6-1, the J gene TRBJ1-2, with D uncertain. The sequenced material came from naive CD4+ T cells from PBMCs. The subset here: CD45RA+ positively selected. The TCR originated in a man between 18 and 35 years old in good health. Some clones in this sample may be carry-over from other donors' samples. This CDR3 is CASSEGETLGGYTF. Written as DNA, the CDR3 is TGTGCCAGCAGTGAAGGGGAGACCTTAGGGGGCTACACCTTC.